The 4 T cell receptor beta chains reported below all come from one sample, sequenced in a study of early T cells in non-severe SARS-CoV-2 infection (dated by TCRdb to the early 2020s). To prepare the library, 5' RACE was applied. Sequencer: NextSeq 500. TCRdb reworked the public reads: Q25 trimming with fastp, MiXCR clone assembly, productive beta chains retained. Every entry covers one CDR3 protein and lists the most common genes and DNA from its rows. The sample table lists 80,000 or so distinct CDR3 sequences, more than 13% of them with a count of one. The top ten constitute roughly 3% of the sample. Specimen: whole blood. These receptors were taken from an adult who was a healthcare worker with PCR-confirmed SARS-CoV-2 infection or an uninfected control (not recorded which).

At least ten counts were recorded for this clonotype. The chain links TRBV19 to TRBJ1-2; no clear D. The CDR3 is made up of 11 amino acids. The germline CDR1 and CDR2 sequences are LNHDA and SQIVND (reference sequence). Trimming took off 10 bases at V and 2 bases at J, with 8 bases between the two ends. CDR3 region: CATDGNYGYTF. In DNA, the CDR3 is TGTGCCACCGACGGCAACTATGGCTACACCTTC.

This clonotype was seen at least ten times. This chain joins TRBV2 and TRBJ1-5; D is perhaps TRBD1 (6 bases). CDR1 and CDR2 from the germline V gene are SNHLY and FYNNEI. V lost 2 bases and J 7 bases, leaving 12 bases between the germline ends. The CDR3 has 14 residues. The CDR3 loop reads CASSEQQGGQPQHF. The CDR3 coding sequence is TGTGCCAGCAGTGAACAACAGGGTGGACAGCCCCAGCATTTT.

This clonotype appeared a few times. The rearrangement links TRBV5-1 to TRBJ2-3, with D possibly matching TRBD2 (7 bases). Trimming left V 1 base short and J 2 bases short, with 11 bases between. The germline gives CDR1 SGHRS, CDR2 YFSETQ. This CDR3 is 15 amino acids long. The CDR3 DNA is TGCGCCAGCAGCTTGCTGCGGGGGCCCACAGATACGCAGTATTTT. As protein: CASSLLRGPTDTQYF. The full variable domain, in which reference TRBV5-1 and TRBJ2-3 provide the parts outside the CDR3, is KAGVTQTPRYLIKTRGQQVTLSCSPISGHRSVSWYQQTPGQGLQFLFEYFSETQRNKGNFPGRFSGRQFSNSRSEMNVSTLELGDSALYLCASSLLRGPTDTQYFGPGTRLTVL.

This clonotype was counted only a few times. The V and J genes are TRBV19 and TRBJ1-4, with D perhaps TRBD1 (6 bases). The CDR3 contains 14 residues. V gave up 11 bases and J gave up 0 bases, with 13 bases separating them. The germline V gene has CDR1 LNHDA and CDR2 SQIVND (reference sequence). The CDR3 bases are TGTGCCTCACAAGGGGGGCCAACTAATGAAAAACTGTTTTTT. Protein: CASQGGPTNEKLFF.